This T cell receptor beta chain was sequenced in a study of blood T cell repertoires in COVID-19. The overall study: Some COVID-19 samples were acute and others convalescent; all came from the United States, Italy and Spain.

Repertoires were generated with immunoSEQ multiplex PCR, while TCRdb's copy carries only in-frame clones and drops some. Among around 72,000 clones listed, roughly 80% were seen once. This clone was seen just once. The length of the CDR3 is 14 residues. Germline V gene data show CDR1 as MDHEN and CDR2 as SYDVKM. V was pared by 5 bases and J by 1 base, with 11 bases between. The source of this sequence is a woman in her 70s with acute or convalescent COVID-19. The chain links TRBV28 to TRBJ2-5; D ambiguous. The sequenced material came from peripheral blood. The CDR3 DNA reads as TGTGCCAGCAGTCTCACGCCGGTCCAAGAGACCCAGTACTTC. Its translation is CASSLTPVQETQYF.